These T cell receptor beta chains were read from a single sample in a study of cytomegalovirus exposure and HLA in healthy donors. Only in-frame clones appear in the TCRdb table, and some are missing; sequencing was by immunoSEQ multiplex PCR. The table has 95,000 to 100,000 clones, 76% seen once. Source material: PBMCs. These receptors were obtained from a middle-aged man in good health and CMV-seronegative. Each CDR3 is given with its conserved first and last residue. The order of the fields is V gene, D gene, clone size, J gene, CDR3 protein, CDR3 DNA. The D gene is left open where the match is weak. Size is omitted from some rows. Given values are once, few, many or a class for expanded clones.

>TRBV5-4|-|-|TRBJ2-1
CASSPPGEQDNEQFF
TGTGCCAGCAGCCCCCCGGGGGAGCAGGACAATGAGCAGTTCTTC
>TRBV2|-|-|TRBJ1-5
CATRGNDQPQHF
TGTGCCACAAGGGGCAACGATCAGCCCCAGCATTTT
>TRBV2|TRBD1|-|TRBJ2-1
CASRYRGPTGNEQFF
TGTGCCAGCAGGTACAGGGGCCCGACTGGGAATGAGCAGTTCTTC
>TRBV5-1|-|-|TRBJ1-2
CASSLADEGHGYTF
TGCGCCAGCAGCTTGGCCGATGAGGGCCATGGCTACACCTTC
>TRBV4-1|-|-|TRBJ2-2
CASSLGENTGELFF
TGCGCCAGCAGCCTCGGGGAAAACACCGGGGAGCTGTTTTTT
>TRBV7-9|-|-|TRBJ2-7
CASSRAQPPLEQYF
TGTGCCAGCAGCCGAGCCCAACCGCCTCTCGAGCAGTACTTC
>TRBV19|TRBD2|few|TRBJ2-1
CASTGGGNEQFF
TGTGCCAGTACCGGGGGGGGGAATGAGCAGTTCTTC
>TRBV9|-|once|TRBJ2-1
CASTPPRGLLEQFF
TGTGCCAGCACCCCCCCCCGAGGGCTTTTGGAGCAGTTCTTC
>TRBV6-5|-|-|TRBJ1-1
CASSWMGPTEAFF
TGTGCCAGCAGCTGGATGGGGCCCACTGAAGCTTTCTTT
>TRBV6-1|-|-|TRBJ2-3
CASYSRDMADTQYF
TGTGCCAGCTATTCCCGGGACATGGCAGATACGCAGTATTTT
>TRBV7-8|-|-|TRBJ2-1
CASSLRSPNEQFF
TGTGCCAGCAGCTTAAGAAGCCCGAATGAGCAGTTCTTC
>TRBV19|-|-|TRBJ2-7
CASSIAGNSYEQYF
TGTGCCAGTAGTATCGCCGGGAACTCCTACGAGCAGTACTTC
>TRBV5-4|TRBD2|-|TRBJ2-1
CASRNSGGSYNEQFF
TGTGCCAGCAGGAATAGCGGGGGCTCCTACAATGAGCAGTTCTTC
>TRBV6-5|TRBD2|-|TRBJ2-2
CASSPRLAGFGELFF
TGTGCCAGCAGCCCTCGACTAGCGGGGTTCGGGGAGCTGTTTTTT
>TRBV7-3|-|-|TRBJ1-1
CASSLTRNTEAFF
TGTGCCAGCAGCTTAACCAGAAACACTGAAGCTTTCTTT
>TRBV11-2|TRBD2|few|TRBJ2-2
CASIRGGLSTGELFF
TGTGCCAGCATCCGCGGGGGACTGAGCACCGGGGAGCTGTTTTTT
>TRBV4-3|-|-|TRBJ1-1
CASRLGGGGNTEAFF
TGCGCCAGCAGGCTGGGTGGGGGAGGCAACACTGAAGCTTTCTTT
>TRBV18|-|-|TRBJ1-1
CASSDMRNTEAFF
TGTGCCAGCTCAGACATGAGGAACACTGAAGCTTTCTTT
>TRBV5-1|-|-|TRBJ1-1
CASSLGGREAFF
TGCGCCAGCAGCTTAGGAGGGCGCGAGGCTTTCTTT
>TRBV6-1|-|-|TRBJ2-4
CASSDAGWSNIQYF
TGTGCCAGCAGTGACGCGGGGTGGTCAAACATTCAGTACTTC
>TRBV5-1|-|-|TRBJ2-7
CASSRSGTPYEQYF
TGCGCCAGCAGCCGTTCCGGGACACCCTACGAGCAGTACTTC
>TRBV7-2|-|-|TRBJ1-2
CASSLAGKGYTF
TGTGCCAGCAGCTTAGCGGGCAAGGGCTACACCTTC
>TRBV10-1|TRBD2|-|TRBJ2-3
CASSGAGGEDTQYF
TGCGCCAGCAGTGGAGCGGGGGGAGAAGATACGCAGTATTTT
>TRBV6-6|TRBD1|-|TRBJ1-2
CASTIESRQGAGGYTF
TGTGCCAGCACCATCGAATCGCGACAGGGGGCAGGTGGCTACACCTTC
>TRBV6-5|-|few|TRBJ1-5
CASREFDSNQPQHF
TGTGCCAGCAGGGAGTTTGATAGCAATCAGCCCCAGCATTTT
>TRBV7-2|-|-|TRBJ1-1
CASSLGRQAYTEAFF
TGTGCCAGCAGCTTAGGGCGACAGGCCTACACTGAAGCTTTCTTT
>TRBV5-1|-|-|TRBJ1-1
CASSLVGDTEAFF
TGCGCCAGCAGCTTGGTAGGGGACACTGAAGCTTTCTTT
>TRBV6-6|TRBD1|-|TRBJ1-5
CASSAGTGGNQPQHF
TGTGCCAGCAGCGCCGGGACAGGGGGGAATCAGCCCCAGCATTTT
>TRBV28|-|-|TRBJ2-1
CASSPHGGSSYNEQFF
TGTGCCAGCAGTCCCCACGGAGGTAGCTCCTACAATGAGCAGTTCTTC
>TRBV5-4|-|few|TRBJ1-1
CASSSSEALEAFF
TGTGCCAGCAGCTCGAGTGAGGCACTTGAAGCTTTCTTT
>TRBV28|TRBD1|-|TRBJ1-1
CASSLFTGGVTEAFF
TGTGCCAGCAGTTTATTCACAGGGGGCGTTACTGAAGCTTTCTTT
>TRBV2|TRBD2|-|TRBJ2-7
CASGAAGGYEQYF
TGTGCCAGCGGCGCGGCGGGGGGTTACGAGCAGTACTTC
>TRBV18|-|-|TRBJ1-2
CASSFDRTYGYTF
TGTGCCAGCTCATTTGACAGGACCTATGGCTACACCTTC
>TRBV2|-|-|TRBJ1-1
CASRELSRGTEAFF
TGTGCCAGCCGGGAGCTCTCTAGGGGCACTGAAGCTTTCTTT
>TRBV9|-|-|TRBJ1-1
CASSASTEAFF
TGTGCCAGCAGCGCTAGCACTGAAGCTTTCTTT
>TRBV10-2|TRBD2|-|TRBJ2-3
CASSATSGGAGDTQYF
TGCGCCAGCAGTGCCACTAGCGGGGGGGCGGGTGATACGCAGTATTTT
>TRBV5-1|-|-|TRBJ1-2
CASSSGDLLANYGYTF
TGCGCCAGCAGCTCGGGAGACTTGCTTGCTAACTATGGCTACACCTTC
>TRBV29-1|-|-|TRBJ1-1
CSVKWQGGAEAFF
TGCAGCGTTAAGTGGCAGGGTGGGGCTGAAGCTTTCTTT
>TRBV5-1|-|-|TRBJ1-5
CASSPGLQGSSNQPQHF
TGCGCCAGCAGCCCTGGGTTACAGGGCTCAAGCAATCAGCCCCAGCATTTT
>TRBV9|TRBD1|-|TRBJ1-2
CASSAATGGYGYTF
TGTGCCAGCAGCGCAGCGACAGGGGGCTATGGCTACACCTTC
>TRBV4-3|TRBD1|-|TRBJ1-1
CASSRSVRQGLAEAFF
TGCGCCAGCAGCCGGTCCGTACGACAGGGGCTTGCTGAAGCTTTCTTT
>TRBV28|-|-|TRBJ1-1
CASSLPGIVGKTEAFF
TGTGCCAGCAGTTTACCAGGGATTGTGGGTAAGACTGAAGCTTTCTTT
>TRBV7-9|TRBD1|-|TRBJ1-1
CASSWTGNTEAFF
TGTGCCAGCAGTTGGACAGGGAACACTGAAGCTTTCTTT
>TRBV4-3|-|-|TRBJ1-5
CASSQNQGYQPQHF
TGCGCCAGCAGCCAGAACCAGGGTTACCAGCCCCAGCATTTT
>TRBV7-2|-|-|TRBJ1-5
CASSRVEGNQPQHF
TGTGCCAGCAGTAGAGTTGAGGGCAATCAGCCCCAGCATTTT
>TRBV29-1|-|-|TRBJ2-1
CSVVPSSEQFF
TGCAGCGTTGTCCCCTCTTCTGAGCAGTTCTTC
>TRBV7-3|-|-|TRBJ1-6
CASSPGQLNSPLHF
TGTGCCAGCAGCCCAGGACAGCTTAATTCACCCCTCCACTTT
>TRBV19|TRBD1|once|TRBJ1-2
CASSLTGVSAGYTF
TGTGCCAGTAGCCTTACAGGGGTATCGGCTGGCTACACCTTC
>TRBV18|-|-|TRBJ1-2
CASSPPIAGGYTF
TGTGCCAGCTCACCTCCTATCGCAGGCGGCTACACCTTC
>TRBV5-1|-|-|TRBJ2-5
CASSPGQETQYF
TGCGCCAGCTCCCCGGGGCAAGAGACCCAGTACTTC
>TRBV7-2|TRBD1|-|TRBJ1-4
CASSYGQGGEKLFF
TGTGCCAGCAGCTACGGACAGGGCGGTGAAAAACTGTTTTTT